These 11 T cell receptor beta chains were sequenced from one sample in a study of cytomegalovirus exposure and HLA in healthy donors. TCRdb's table, derived via immunoSEQ multiplex PCR, lists solely in-frame clones and lacks some. The sample consists of roughly 100,000 clones, just under 95% of them appearing once. The sample was PBMCs. The receptors were gathered from a woman aged 18-30 years in good health and CMV-seronegative.

V gene TRBV11-3 combines with J gene TRBJ1-1; 9 bases fit TRBD1. The V segment lost 3 bases and the J segment 1 base; nucleotides outside the gene matches: 3. CDR3 length: 15 amino acids. Germline values: CDR1 SGHNT, CDR2 YENEEA. The CDR3 sequence is CASSFSGQGNTEAFF. Here the CDR3 DNA reads TGTGCCAGCAGCTTCTCGGGACAGGGGAACACTGAAGCTTTCTTT.

The chain uses TRBV5-1 and TRBJ2-3; 11 nucleotides match TRBD1. Unmatched junction bases numbered 1, after V lost 3 bases and J lost 1 base. The CDR3 sequence is 15 residues long. Germline CDR1 SGHRS, CDR2 YFSETQ. The DNA for the CDR3 is TGCGCCAGCAGCTCGGGACAGGGGGGCACAGATACGCAGTATTTT. Translation: CASSSGQGGTDTQYF.

V gene TRBV7-8 combines with J gene TRBJ2-1, with D possibly TRBD2 on 6 matching bases. V shed 5 bases and J shed 7 bases, with 12 bases lying between them. This CDR3 is built from 13 residues. CDR1 SGHVS and CDR2 FQNEAQ come from the germline V gene. The DNA for the CDR3 is TGTGCCAGCAGCCTCGATCGGGGGAATGAGCAGTTCTTC. Its protein product is CASSLDRGNEQFF. The variable domain in full, with the rest retrieved from reference TRBV7-8 and TRBJ2-1, is GAGVSQSPRYKVAKRGQDVALRCDPISGHVSLFWYQQALGQGPEFLTYFQNEAQLDKSGLPSDRFFAERPEGSVSTLKIQRTQQEDSAVYLCASSLDRGNEQFFGPGTRLTVL.

CDR3 in amino acids: CACLGQTEANYGYTF. In DNA, the CDR3 is TGTGCCTGCTTAGGCCAGACGGAGGCTAACTATGGCTACACCTTC. V and J are TRBV30 and TRBJ1-2; D gene uncertain. The germline gives CDR1 GTSNPN, CDR2 SVGIG (reference sequence). The CDR3 covers 15 residues. V lost 6 bases and J 0 bases, leaving 17 bases between the germline ends.

V usage is TRBV7-2 and J usage is TRBJ2-3, with TRBD1 matching 8 bases. V was clipped by 4 bases and J by 0 bases; unmatched bases: 9. There are 17 residues in the CDR3. The germline V gene encodes CDR1 SGHTA and CDR2 FQGNSA. CDR3: CASSSVPDRGSTDTQYF. The CDR3 DNA follows: TGTGCCAGCAGCTCTGTACCCGACAGGGGAAGCACAGATACGCAGTATTTT.

V usage is TRBV7-9 and J usage is TRBJ1-2, with D perhaps TRBD1 (6 bases). Germline values: CDR1 SEHNR, CDR2 FQNEAQ (reference sequence). This CDR3 contains 14 residues. Deletions cut 2 bases from V and 6 bases from J, with 13 bases between. Here the CDR3 reads CASSLRFEGDGYTF. CDR3 DNA sequence: TGTGCCAGCAGCTTAAGGTTTGAGGGGGATGGCTACACCTTC.

The CDR3 sequence is CASSPTSGGVSYEQYF. The CDR3 DNA reads TGTGCCAGCAGCCCAACTAGCGGGGGGGTCTCCTACGAGCAGTACTTC. The rearrangement links TRBV7-2 to TRBJ2-7; 13 nucleotides match TRBD2. Germline V gives CDR1 SGHTA, CDR2 FQGNSA. CDR3 length: 16 amino acids. Trimming cost V 5 bases and J 0 bases; bases outside gene matches: 4. Looking up the rest from reference TRBV7-2 and TRBJ2-7 gives the full variable domain: GAGVSQSPSNKVTEKGKDVELRCDPISGHTALYWYRQSLGQGLEFLIYFQGNSAPDKSGLPSDRFSAERTGGSVSTLTIQRTQQEDSAVYLCASSPTSGGVSYEQYFGPGTRLTVT.

The chain combines TRBV2 with TRBJ2-1; D might be TRBD2 (5 bases). The CDR3 has 22 residues. Germline lookup yields CDR1 SNHLY and CDR2 FYNNEI. V was pared by 5 bases and J by 0 bases, with 32 bases between. The CDR3 region has the DNA TGTGCCAGCAGTTACCCCCCAGCCCATTCGGTGAGCGGCTTCAGCTCCTACAATGAGCAGTTCTTC. Protein: CASSYPPAHSVSGFSSYNEQFF. Complete variable domain (other parts from reference TRBV2 and TRBJ2-1): EPEVTQTPSHQVTQMGQEVILRCVPISNHLYFYWYRQILGQKVEFLVSFYNNEISEKSEIFDDQFSVERPDGSNFTLKIRSTKLEDSAMYFCASSYPPAHSVSGFSSYNEQFFGPGTRLTVL.

The chain uses TRBV6-1 and TRBJ1-2; maybe TRBD1 (5 bases). In germline, CDR1 is MNHNS, CDR2 SASEGT. V gave up 2 bases and J gave up 6 bases, with 13 bases separating them. The CDR3 totals 14 residues. The CDR3 loop reads CASSESWGVHGYTF. The CDR3 DNA reads TGTGCCAGCAGTGAAAGCTGGGGGGTCCATGGCTACACCTTC.

This clone came up once. The genes are TRBV11-2 and TRBJ1-2; 10 bases agree with TRBD1. Germline lookup yields CDR1 SGHAT and CDR2 FQNNGV. Trimming at V came to 1 base and at J to 7 bases, leaving 0 bases not matched to a gene. CDR3 length: 13 amino acids. The CDR3 DNA is TGTGCCAGCAGCTTAGGACAGGGGGCTGGCTACACCTTC. Residues: CASSLGQGAGYTF.

This CDR3 reads CASRTIHPSTTPDTQYF. Written as DNA, the CDR3 is TGTGCCAGCAGGACAATCCATCCGAGCACGACACCAGATACGCAGTATTTT. The chain couples TRBV7-9 to TRBJ2-3; the D is unclear. The germline V and J ends were trimmed by 6 bases and 4 bases, with 23 bases remaining between them. Germline assignment: CDR1 SEHNR and CDR2 FQNEAQ (reference sequence). CDR3 size: 17 residues.